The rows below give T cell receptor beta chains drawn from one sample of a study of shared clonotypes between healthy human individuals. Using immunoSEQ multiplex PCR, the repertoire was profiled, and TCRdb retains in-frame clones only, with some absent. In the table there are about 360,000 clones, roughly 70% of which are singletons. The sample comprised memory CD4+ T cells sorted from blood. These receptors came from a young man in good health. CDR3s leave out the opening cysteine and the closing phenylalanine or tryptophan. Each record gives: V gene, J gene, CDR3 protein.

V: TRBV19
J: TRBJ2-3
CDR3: ASSTGGTDTQY

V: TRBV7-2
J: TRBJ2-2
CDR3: VLRGSGGATGELF

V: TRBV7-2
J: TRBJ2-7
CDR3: ASSFFGEQY

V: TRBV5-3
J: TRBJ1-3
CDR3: ARNPPGGKGSGNTIY

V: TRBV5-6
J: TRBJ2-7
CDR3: ASSGQLYEQY

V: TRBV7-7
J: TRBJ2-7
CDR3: ASSLLRTGGEQY

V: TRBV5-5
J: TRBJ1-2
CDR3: ASSLTGGGYGYT

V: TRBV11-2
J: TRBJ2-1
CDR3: ASSLVRDHEQF

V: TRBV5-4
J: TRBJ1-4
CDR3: ASSLEPESTNEKLF

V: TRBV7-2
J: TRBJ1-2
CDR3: ASSLLGATTRNGYT

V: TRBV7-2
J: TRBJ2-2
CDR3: ASRSGERAGELF

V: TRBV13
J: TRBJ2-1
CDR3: ASSRLGGEQF

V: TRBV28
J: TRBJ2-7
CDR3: ASSFIGQGYSSYEQY

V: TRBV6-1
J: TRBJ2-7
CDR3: ASSVYGDNYEQY

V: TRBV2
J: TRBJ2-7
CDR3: ASKTNLYEQY

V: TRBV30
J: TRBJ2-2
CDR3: AWRLAGAGGELF

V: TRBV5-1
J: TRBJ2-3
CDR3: ASSLGRTDTQY

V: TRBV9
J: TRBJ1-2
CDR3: ASSVMTGPNYGYT

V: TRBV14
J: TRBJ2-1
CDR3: ASSQGPPSYNEQF

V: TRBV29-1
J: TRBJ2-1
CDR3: SVERGTSSIVNEQF

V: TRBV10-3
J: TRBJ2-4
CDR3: AISEQTGHKGVQY

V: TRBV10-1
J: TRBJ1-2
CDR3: ASSYREVGYGYT

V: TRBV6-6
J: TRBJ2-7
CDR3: ASSYSGGTSAYEQY

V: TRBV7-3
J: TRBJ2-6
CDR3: ASSRTGANVLT

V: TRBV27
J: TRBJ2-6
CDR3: ASSLRRSGANVLT

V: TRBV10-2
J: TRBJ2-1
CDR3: ASSPVLNEQF

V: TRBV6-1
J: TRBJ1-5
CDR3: ASSEGGSAHQPQH

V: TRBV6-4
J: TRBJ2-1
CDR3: ASSDTSYNEQF

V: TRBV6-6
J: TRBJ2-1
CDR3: ASSTTSSYNEQF

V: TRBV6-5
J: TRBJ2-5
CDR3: ASTKLGEQY

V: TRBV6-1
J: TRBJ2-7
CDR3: ASSEGTGYGEQY